This passage covers 24 T cell receptor beta chains from one sample sequenced in a study of blood T cell repertoires in COVID-19. Clones were read by immunoSEQ multiplex PCR, and TCRdb kept only the in-frame ones, dropping some. The table has about 83,000 clones, around 86% seen once. Input material: peripheral blood. Source of these receptors: a man aged 50 to 59 with active COVID-19.

The J gene is TRBJ2-2, the V gene TRBV6-2 or TRBV6-3; TRBD2 aligns across 10 bases. Looked up from germline, CDR1 is MNHEY and CDR2 is SVGEGT. The ends lost 6 bases at V and 5 bases at J; junction bases unmatched: 6. This CDR3 is built from 15 residues. The chain's CDR3 is CASSISGRLTGELFF. The CDR3 DNA reads as TGTGCCAGCAGCATTAGCGGGAGGCTAACCGGGGAGCTGTTTTTT.

This clone was recorded many times. The chain joins TRBV7-6 to TRBJ2-2; possibly TRBD1 for D (6 bases). This CDR3 is built from 16 residues. V was clipped by 5 bases and J by 7 bases, with 20 bases between them. Germline V lookup: CDR1 SGHVS, CDR2 FNYEAQ. The CDR3 DNA follows: TGTGCCAGCAGCCCTAGCTGGACAGTCCTTGGCGGGGAGCTGTTTTTT. Protein product: CASSPSWTVLGGELFF.

This clone was detected only once. The chain recombines TRBV7-2 with TRBJ2-3, with 7 nucleotides matching TRBD2. The CDR3 length is 17 residues. Germline V gives CDR1 SGHTA, CDR2 FQGNSA. V was pared by 5 bases and J by 8 bases, with 19 bases of the junction left unmatched. The CDR3 loop reads CASSPQRRGRGRSTQYF. The CDR3 DNA is TGTGCCAGCAGCCCCCAGAGGCGCGGGAGAGGTCGGAGTACGCAGTATTTT. The complete variable domain, with remaining parts taken from reference TRBV7-2 and TRBJ2-3, reads GAGVSQSPSNKVTEKGKDVELRCDPISGHTALYWYRQSLGQGLEFLIYFQGNSAPDKSGLPSDRFSAERTGGSVSTLTIQRTQQEDSAVYLCASSPQRRGRGRSTQYFGPGTRLTVL.

The genes are TRBV14 and TRBJ1-2, with 7 bases lining up with TRBD1. CDR1 is SGHDN and CDR2 is FVKESK in the germline V gene. V lost 4 bases and J lost 3; bases outside the gene matches: 2. The CDR3 spans 13 residues. The CDR3 sequence: CASSPGQDYGYTF. The CDR3 region has the DNA TGTGCCAGCAGCCCAGGACAGGACTATGGCTACACCTTC.

This clone was seen once. The J gene is TRBJ1-4, the V gene TRBV2, with D possibly TRBD1 on 6 matching bases. This CDR3 is 14 amino acids long. In germline, CDR1 is SNHLY, CDR2 FYNNEI. The V end lost 8 bases, the J end lost 5 bases, and 15 bases lay between the germline ends. The CDR3 loop reads CASGRGLQNEKLFF. The CDR3 bases are TGTGCCAGCGGGCGGGGGCTCCAAAATGAAAAACTGTTTTTT.

This rearrangement joins TRBV5-1 to TRBJ1-4; D unresolved. Germline loops: CDR1 SGHRS, CDR2 YFSETQ. This CDR3 has 14 residues. V shed 1 base and J shed 5 bases, with 9 bases lying between them. The CDR3 nucleotides read TGCGCCAGCAGCTTGAGTGCGAGGAATGAAAAACTGTTTTTT. This codes for CASSLSARNEKLFF.

The V call is TRBV28, the J call TRBJ2-1, with 9 bases that match TRBD1. V was clipped by 4 bases and J by 8 bases; unmatched bases: 6. The germline CDR1 and CDR2 sequences are MDHEN and SYDVKM. The CDR3 extends over 14 amino acids. CDR3 amino acids: CASSSGTGTHEQFF. The CDR3 region has the DNA TGTGCCAGCAGTTCCGGGACAGGGACCCATGAGCAGTTCTTC.

This chain uses TRBV7-3 with TRBJ2-3; perhaps TRBD2 as D (6 bases). Germline V gene data show CDR1 as SGHTA and CDR2 as FQGTGA. CDR3 length: 15 amino acids. The V end was cut by 0 bases, the J end by 2 bases, with 9 bases between. Written as DNA, the CDR3 is TGTGCCAGCAGCTTAACCGGGACTGTCACAGATACGCAGTATTTT. This codes for CASSLTGTVTDTQYF.

The chain carries TRBV7-3 and TRBJ1-2; D gene uncertain. V was pared by 4 bases and J by 0 bases, with 12 bases between. From germline, CDR1 is SGHTA and CDR2 FQGTGA. CDR3 length equals 15 residues. The DNA for the CDR3 is TGTGCCAGCAGCTCACCTACCCAGGCTAACTATGGCTACACCTTC. It is translated as CASSSPTQANYGYTF.

The count of this clone is one. The V gene is TRBV7-2, the J gene TRBJ2-5; 14 positions agree with TRBD2. This CDR3 is built from 19 residues. In germline, CDR1 is SGHTA, CDR2 FQGNSA. J gave up 4 bases and V 5 bases, and 15 bases lay outside the gene matches. The CDR3 nucleotides are TGTGCCAGCAGCCTGCAACCAAGACTAGCGGGGGGGCCGGGAGAGACCCAGTACTTC. Its translation: CASSLQPRLAGGPGETQYF.

The chain employs TRBV2 and TRBJ2-7, with no clear D. Trimming pared 8 bases from V and 4 bases from J, leaving 15 bases between. Germline V gene sequence: CDR1 SNHLY, CDR2 FYNNEI. This CDR3 spans 13 amino acids. In nucleotides, the CDR3 is TGTGCCAGCCGAGCCGATACTAAGTACGAGCAGTACTTC. Amino acid sequence: CASRADTKYEQYF.

The chain couples TRBV7-8 to TRBJ1-6; the match to TRBD1 covers 11 bases. V shed 5 bases, J shed 7 bases, and the junction held 4 bases outside the gene matches. There are 15 residues in the CDR3. Per the germline V gene, CDR1 is SGHVS and CDR2 is FQNEAQ. The CDR3 coding sequence is TGTGCCAGCAGCGCGGACAGGGGGCAAAATTCACCCCTCCACTTT. Translated, it gives CASSADRGQNSPLHF. The whole variable domain, filled in from reference TRBV7-8 and TRBJ1-6, reads GAGVSQSPRYKVAKRGQDVALRCDPISGHVSLFWYQQALGQGPEFLTYFQNEAQLDKSGLPSDRFFAERPEGSVSTLKIQRTQQEDSAVYLCASSADRGQNSPLHFGNGTRLTVT.

The V and J genes are TRBV7-2 and TRBJ2-7; TRBD2 aligns across 9 bases. The CDR3 covers 16 residues. The V and J ends lost 3 bases and 2 bases, in that order; junction bases with no gene match: 8. CDR1 is SGHTA and CDR2 is FQGNSA in the germline V gene. In DNA form, the CDR3 reads TGTGCCAGCAGCTTTCCCGATAGCGGGAGAACCTACGAGCAGTACTTC. This gives the protein CASSFPDSGRTYEQYF.

The chain links TRBV6-2 or TRBV6-3 to TRBJ1-6; perhaps TRBD1 as D (6 bases). In germline, CDR1 is MNHEY, CDR2 SVGEGT. The CDR3 extends over 14 amino acids. V lost 4 bases to trimming and J lost 4 bases, with 8 bases between them. CDR3 coding DNA: TGTGCCAGCAGTTCGCAGGGGTATAATTCACCCCTCCACTTT. As protein: CASSSQGYNSPLHF.

The CDR3 sequence: CAWGGQGVPSGNTIYF. The CDR3 region has the DNA TGTGCCTGGGGGGGTCAGGGGGTGCCCTCTGGAAACACCATATATTTT. The V call is TRBV30, the J call TRBJ1-3, with 7 nucleotides matching TRBD1. V lost 5 bases to trimming and J lost 0 bases; unmatched junction nucleotides: 10. Germline V gene lookup returns CDR1 GTSNPN and CDR2 SVGIG (reference sequence). The CDR3 runs 16 residues.

V gene TRBV30 combines with J gene TRBJ1-4, with 8 bases matching TRBD1. V gave up 0 bases and J gave up 5 bases; unmatched junction bases: 2. Germline V gene lookup returns CDR1 GTSNPN and CDR2 SVGIG (reference sequence). The CDR3 is made up of 14 amino acids. Written as DNA, the CDR3 is TGTGCCTGGAGTGTACACAGGGGGAATGAAAAACTGTTTTTT. This encodes CAWSVHRGNEKLFF.

This chain joins TRBV21-1 and TRBJ2-3; TRBD2 reflects the table's D call only, with no check against the DNA. TRBV21-1 is classified as a pseudogene. This CDR3 comprises 17 residues. This CDR3 reads CASSKSRESRATDTQYF. CDR3 nucleotide sequence: TGTGCCAGCAGCAAATCTAGGGAGTCAAGGGCCACAGATACGCAGTATTTT.

This clone was found once. This chain connects TRBV5-4 to TRBJ2-1, with a tentative D call TRBD1 (5 bases). Germline assignment: CDR1 SGHNT and CDR2 YYREEE (reference sequence). This CDR3 region has 14 residues. V lost 1 base, J lost 2 bases, and 7 bases lay in between. The chain's CDR3 is CASSLSTAYNEQFF. The DNA of the CDR3 is TGTGCCAGCAGCTTGTCGACAGCCTACAATGAGCAGTTCTTC.

The chain links TRBV5-4 to TRBJ1-2, with D perhaps matching TRBD1 (6 bases). The CDR3 is 14 amino acids. Germline loops: CDR1 SGHNT, CDR2 YYREEE (reference sequence). V lost 4 bases and J lost 8, with 18 bases in between. The CDR3 loop reads CASSPMDSVGGYTF. DNA for the CDR3: TGTGCCAGCAGCCCGATGGACAGCGTGGGGGGCTACACCTTC.

This clone occurred once. The chain links TRBV3-1 (or the pseudogene TRBV3-2) to TRBJ2-7, with D possibly matching TRBD1 (5 bases). V lost 4 bases and J 3 bases, leaving 16 bases between the germline ends. Germline V lookup: CDR1 LGHDT, CDR2 YNNKEL (reference sequence). The CDR3 is 15 residues long. The CDR3 is CASSPSDRGFYEQYF. CDR3 coding DNA: TGTGCCAGCAGCCCAAGTGACAGAGGATTCTACGAGCAGTACTTC.

The rearrangement uses TRBV5-1 and TRBJ1-1, with 8 nucleotides matching TRBD1. The germline gives CDR1 SGHRS, CDR2 YFSETQ. The V gene end was trimmed by 4 bases and the J gene end by 1 base; junction bases not matched to a gene: 3. CDR3 length: 14 amino acids. The CDR3 coding sequence is TGCGCCAGCAGCATGGACAGGGCGAACACTGAAGCTTTCTTT. It is translated as CASSMDRANTEAFF.

This chain connects TRBV7-3 to TRBJ2-5, with 9 bases aligning to TRBD2. The CDR3 is 15 residues long. Germline CDR1 SGHTA, CDR2 FQGTGA. Trimming at V came to 2 bases and at J to 5 bases, leaving 6 bases not matched to a gene. The CDR3 sequence: CASSLLAGVSETQYF. Written as DNA, the CDR3 is TGTGCCAGCAGCTTATTAGCGGGAGTGTCGGAGACCCAGTACTTC.

The chain carries TRBV7-2 and TRBJ1-1; possible D gene TRBD1, 5 bases. The germline V gene encodes CDR1 SGHTA and CDR2 FQGNSA. The CDR3 runs 14 residues. Trimming stripped 4 bases from V and 1 base from J, with 10 bases between. This CDR3 reads CASSSQGGNTEAFF. The CDR3 region has the DNA TGTGCCAGCAGCTCCCAGGGCGGGAACACTGAAGCTTTCTTT. The full variable domain, with the rest looked up from reference TRBV7-2 and TRBJ1-1, is GAGVSQSPSNKVTEKGKDVELRCDPISGHTALYWYRQSLGQGLEFLIYFQGNSAPDKSGLPSDRFSAERTGGSVSTLTIQRTQQEDSAVYLCASSSQGGNTEAFFGQGTRLTVV.

In this sample, this clone turned up once. The chain links TRBV21-1 to TRBJ1-4; the DNA was not used to check the table's D call, TRBD1. TRBV21-1 is a documented pseudogene. This CDR3 spans 14 amino acids. Here the CDR3 DNA reads TGTGCCAGAGCAAACAGGAGCCATAATGAAAAACTGTTTTTT. Translated, it gives CARANRSHNEKLFF.